This is a list of T cell receptor beta chains from one sample in a study of cytomegalovirus exposure and HLA in healthy donors. Libraries were prepared by immunoSEQ multiplex PCR; TCRdb keeps only in-frame clonotypes and omits some of them. This sample's clone table lists some 21,000 clones. The material sequenced was PBMCs. Receptors originate from a man between 60 and 75 years old in good health and CMV-seropositive. Both conserved end residues are part of each CDR3. The order of the fields is J gene, V gene, D gene, CDR3 DNA, CDR3 protein. A D gene is named only where the DNA matches it firmly.

TRBJ2-7 | TRBV30 | - | TGTGCCTGGAGCTTCGAGGGAACCTACGAGCAGTACTTC | CAWSFEGTYEQYF
TRBJ1-5 | TRBV6-5 | - | TGTGCCAGCCAAGGGGGAGGGGATCAGCCCCAGCATTTT | CASQGGGDQPQHF
TRBJ2-2 | TRBV5-1 | - | TGCGCCAGCAGTCTTCATGGACAGTCGAACACCGGGGAGCTGTTTTTT | CASSLHGQSNTGELFF
TRBJ1-1 | TRBV19 | - | TGTGCCAGTAGTCTGAGGGCGGGAGCTTTCTTT | CASSLRAGAFF
TRBJ1-5 | TRBV30 | - | TGTGCCTGGAGCAGACAGTTAAATCAGCCCCAGCATTTT | CAWSRQLNQPQHF
TRBJ2-7 | TRBV5-1 | - | TGCGCCAGCAGCCCGGTGGGGAGAGAGCCGGGCGAGCAGTACTTC | CASSPVGREPGEQYF
TRBJ2-7 | TRBV6-6 | - | TGTGCCAGCAGCGTATCGACGGGGAGCGCCTACGAGCAGTACTTC | CASSVSTGSAYEQYF
TRBJ2-7 | TRBV6-5 | TRBD2 | TGTGCCAGCAGGACTAGCGGCTCCTACGAGCAGTACTTC | CASRTSGSYEQYF
TRBJ2-5 | TRBV25-1 | TRBD2 | TGTGCCAGCAGTGCTAGCGGGAGTATAGAGACCCAGTACTTC | CASSASGSIETQYF
TRBJ2-7 | TRBV29-1 | - | TGCAGCGCCGTAGACTACGAGCAGTACTTC | CSAVDYEQYF
TRBJ2-7 | TRBV6-5 | - | TGTGCCAGCAGTTACACGCCCCTTAGCTCCTACGAGCAGTACTTC | CASSYTPLSSYEQYF
TRBJ1-4 | TRBV6-1 | TRBD1 | TGTGCCAGCAGTGCCAACGTCAGGGGGACTAATGAAAAACTGTTTTTT | CASSANVRGTNEKLFF
TRBJ1-1 | TRBV29-1 | - | TGCAGCGTAAAAGATCACCGGGGTACTGAAGCTTTCTTT | CSVKDHRGTEAFF
TRBJ2-1 | TRBV12-5 | - | TGTGCTAGTGCCATGACTGGAAGCTACCCTTCCTACAATGAGCAGTTCTTC | CASAMTGSYPSYNEQFF
TRBJ2-2 | TRBV4-2 | TRBD1 | TGTGCCAGCAGCCAACCAGGACAGGGGGCACACACCGGGGAGCTGTTTTTT | CASSQPGQGAHTGELFF
TRBJ1-1 | TRBV5-1 | TRBD1 | TGCGCCAGCAGCCCAAAAACTACAGGGGGACCGATGAACACTGAAGCTTTCTTT | CASSPKTTGGPMNTEAFF
TRBJ2-7 | TRBV7-9 | TRBD1 | TGTGCCAGCAGCTCAGGGGACAGTTACTACGAGCAGTACTTC | CASSSGDSYYEQYF
TRBJ1-2 | TRBV2 | TRBD1 | TGTGCCAGCAGTCCGGGACAGGGGCGCGATGGCTACACCTTC | CASSPGQGRDGYTF
TRBJ1-2 | TRBV7-2 | TRBD1 | TGTGCCAGCAGGCGCACAACCGGGACAGGGGATGGCTACACCTTC | CASRRTTGTGDGYTF
TRBJ2-3 | TRBV5-1 | - | TGCGCCAGCAGCTTGGGAGGGACAGATACGCAGTATTTT | CASSLGGTDTQYF
TRBJ2-7 | TRBV18 | TRBD1 | TGTGCCAGCTCATCGACAGGGGGGTCCTACGAGCAGTACTTC | CASSSTGGSYEQYF
TRBJ1-3 | TRBV19 | - | TGTGCCAGTAGCAGCGGAGTGGGAAACACCATATATTTT | CASSSGVGNTIYF
TRBJ1-1 | TRBV7-9 | TRBD1 | TGTGCCAGCAGCTCCGGACAGGGGAACACTGAAGCTTTCTTT | CASSSGQGNTEAFF
TRBJ1-5 | TRBV25-1 | - | TGTGCCAGCAGTGGGGGACACTATCAGCCCCAGCATTTT | CASSGGHYQPQHF
TRBJ2-2 | TRBV5-1 | - | TGCGCCAGCGGAATGGACTCACCGGGTGTCGGGGAGCTGTTTTTT | CASGMDSPGVGELFF
TRBJ2-1 | TRBV19 | - | TGTGCCAGTAGTAGAGACGGTTACAATGAGCAGTTCTTC | CASSRDGYNEQFF
TRBJ1-4 | TRBV4-1 | TRBD1 | TGCGCCAGCAGCACCGGACAGGCGTCAAATGAAAAACTGTTTTTT | CASSTGQASNEKLFF
TRBJ1-5 | TRBV5-1 | - | TGCGCCAGCAGCTTGATATACGGGAATGGACAGCCCCAGCATTTT | CASSLIYGNGQPQHF
TRBJ2-7 | TRBV27 | TRBD2 | TGTGCCAGCACCAACCGCGGGAGCTCCTACGAGCAGTACTTC | CASTNRGSSYEQYF